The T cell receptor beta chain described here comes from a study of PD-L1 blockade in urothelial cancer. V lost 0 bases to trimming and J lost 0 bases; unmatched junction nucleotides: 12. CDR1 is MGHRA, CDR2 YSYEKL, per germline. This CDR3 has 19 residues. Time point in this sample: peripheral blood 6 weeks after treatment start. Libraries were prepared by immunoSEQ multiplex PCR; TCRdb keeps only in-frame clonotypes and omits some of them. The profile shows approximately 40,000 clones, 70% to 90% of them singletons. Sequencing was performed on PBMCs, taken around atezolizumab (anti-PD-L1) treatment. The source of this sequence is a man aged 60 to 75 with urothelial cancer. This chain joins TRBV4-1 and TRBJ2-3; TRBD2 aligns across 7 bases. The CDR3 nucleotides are TGCGCCAGCAGCCAAGATTGGGTAGCGGGCACAAAAAGCACAGATACGCAGTATTTT. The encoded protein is CASSQDWVAGTKSTDTQYF.